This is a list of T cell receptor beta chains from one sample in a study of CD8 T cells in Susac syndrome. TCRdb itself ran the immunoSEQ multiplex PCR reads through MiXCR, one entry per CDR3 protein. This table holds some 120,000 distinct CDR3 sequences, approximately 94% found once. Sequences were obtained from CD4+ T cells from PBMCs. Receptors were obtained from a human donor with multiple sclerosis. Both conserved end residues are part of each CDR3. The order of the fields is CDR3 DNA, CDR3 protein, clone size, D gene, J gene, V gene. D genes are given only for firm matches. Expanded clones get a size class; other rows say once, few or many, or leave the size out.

CDR3 DNA: TGCAGCGTTGAAGCAGGGGTGAGGTATGGCTACACTTTC
CDR3 protein: CSVEAGVRYGYTF
clone size: .
D gene: .
J gene: TRBJ1-2
V gene: TRBV29-1

CDR3 DNA: TGTGCCAGCAGCGCCGGGAGGGCCTACAATGAGCAGTTCTTC
CDR3 protein: CASSAGRAYNEQFF
clone size: .
D gene: TRBD2
J gene: TRBJ2-1
V gene: TRBV9

CDR3 DNA: TGTGCCAGCAGTGAATCCCTAAGACAGGTTAAGGAATATAGCAATCAGCCCCAGCATTTT
CDR3 protein: CASSESLRQVKEYSNQPQHF
clone size: .
D gene: .
J gene: TRBJ1-5
V gene: TRBV2

CDR3 DNA: TGTGCCAGCAGCCAAGATCGACGGGGTGAAGTCGGCTACACCTTC
CDR3 protein: CASSQDRRGEVGYTF
clone size: .
D gene: .
J gene: TRBJ1-2
V gene: TRBV14

CDR3 DNA: TGTGCCAGCAGCCAAGACAACTATGGCTACACCTTC
CDR3 protein: CASSQDNYGYTF
clone size: .
D gene: .
J gene: TRBJ1-2
V gene: TRBV5-4

CDR3 DNA: TGTGCCAGCAGCCAAGGTGACAGGGGAGGTGGCTATGGCTACACCTTC
CDR3 protein: CASSQGDRGGGYGYTF
clone size: .
D gene: TRBD1
J gene: TRBJ1-2
V gene: TRBV3-1

CDR3 DNA: TGTGCCAGCAGTGGTACATCTCAGCCCCAGCATTTT
CDR3 protein: CASSGTSQPQHF
clone size: .
D gene: .
J gene: TRBJ1-5
V gene: TRBV6-1

CDR3 DNA: TGCGCCAGCAGCTTGGTGGCGGGGGGTCCTCAAGAGACCCAGTACTTC
CDR3 protein: CASSLVAGGPQETQYF
clone size: .
D gene: TRBD2
J gene: TRBJ2-5
V gene: TRBV5-1

CDR3 DNA: TGTGCCAGTAGTATAGAATGGGGACAGCCCCACGACACTGAAGCTTTCTTT
CDR3 protein: CASSIEWGQPHDTEAFF
clone size: .
D gene: TRBD1
J gene: TRBJ1-1
V gene: TRBV19

CDR3 DNA: TGTGCCAGTAGTATAGATCAACAAATCCAGCCCCAGCATTTT
CDR3 protein: CASSIDQQIQPQHF
clone size: .
D gene: .
J gene: TRBJ1-5
V gene: TRBV19

CDR3 DNA: TGTGCCAGCAGTCCTACAGGGTGGAACCCTGAGCACAATGAGCAGTTCTTC
CDR3 protein: CASSPTGWNPEHNEQFF
clone size: .
D gene: .
J gene: TRBJ2-1
V gene: TRBV2

CDR3 DNA: TGTGCCAGCAGTCAATACAGTTTCCAAGCTTTCTTT
CDR3 protein: CASSQYSFQAFF
clone size: .
D gene: .
J gene: TRBJ1-1
V gene: TRBV6-2/TRBV6-3

CDR3 DNA: TGCAGCGGCGGAGTAGGGCATGAAGCTTTCTTT
CDR3 protein: CSGGVGHEAFF
clone size: .
D gene: .
J gene: TRBJ1-1
V gene: TRBV29-1

CDR3 DNA: TGTGCCAGCAGTTGGACAGGACGCTCCTACGAGCAGTACTTC
CDR3 protein: CASSWTGRSYEQYF
clone size: .
D gene: TRBD1
J gene: TRBJ2-7
V gene: TRBV12-3/TRBV12-4

CDR3 DNA: TGTGCCAGCACCCATTCCATGGGCCTAGGGGATGAAAAACTGTTTTTT
CDR3 protein: CASTHSMGLGDEKLFF
clone size: .
D gene: .
J gene: TRBJ1-4
V gene: TRBV7-9

CDR3 DNA: TGCAGCGCTCTCGACAGACACACAGATACGCAGTATTTT
CDR3 protein: CSALDRHTDTQYF
clone size: .
D gene: .
J gene: TRBJ2-3
V gene: TRBV29-1

CDR3 DNA: TGTGCCAGCAACGTACTCGGGGGTTCAGCAGATACGCAGTATTTT
CDR3 protein: CASNVLGGSADTQYF
clone size: .
D gene: .
J gene: TRBJ2-3
V gene: TRBV9

CDR3 DNA: TGTGCCAGTAGTCGACAGGGGACAGATACGCAGTATTTT
CDR3 protein: CASSRQGTDTQYF
clone size: .
D gene: TRBD1
J gene: TRBJ2-3
V gene: TRBV19

CDR3 DNA: TGCGCCAGCAGTCAACTAGCGGGTTACAATGAGCAGTTCTTC
CDR3 protein: CASSQLAGYNEQFF
clone size: .
D gene: TRBD2
J gene: TRBJ2-1
V gene: TRBV23-1

CDR3 DNA: TGTGCCAGCAGCTCAGACAGGGGAGGGAGTACGCAGTATTTT
CDR3 protein: CASSSDRGGSTQYF
clone size: .
D gene: .
J gene: TRBJ2-3
V gene: TRBV7-2

CDR3 DNA: TGTGCCAGCAGCCGACGGACTTCCTACAATGAGCAGTTCTTC
CDR3 protein: CASSRRTSYNEQFF
clone size: .
D gene: .
J gene: TRBJ2-1
V gene: TRBV5-4

CDR3 DNA: TGTGCCAGCAGCTTGACTGGCGAGGGGCCCCAGCATTTT
CDR3 protein: CASSLTGEGPQHF
clone size: .
D gene: .
J gene: TRBJ1-5
V gene: TRBV5-6

CDR3 DNA: TGTGCCAGCAGTCCCGGTTACGGGTATGGCTACACCTTC
CDR3 protein: CASSPGYGYGYTF
clone size: .
D gene: .
J gene: TRBJ1-2
V gene: TRBV25-1

CDR3 DNA: TGTGCCAGTAGTATAGATATCAACAGGGGCGGTACTGAAGCTTTCTTT
CDR3 protein: CASSIDINRGGTEAFF
clone size: .
D gene: TRBD1
J gene: TRBJ1-1
V gene: TRBV19

CDR3 DNA: TGTGCCAGCAGTATACTAGCGGGTCGGGAGACCCAGTACTTC
CDR3 protein: CASSILAGRETQYF
clone size: .
D gene: TRBD2
J gene: TRBJ2-5
V gene: TRBV27

CDR3 DNA: TGTGCCAGCAGCCAAGCGGACAGGGGCAATCAGCCCCAGCATTTT
CDR3 protein: CASSQADRGNQPQHF
clone size: .
D gene: TRBD1
J gene: TRBJ1-5
V gene: TRBV3-1

CDR3 DNA: TGTGCCAGCAGCAAAGCAGTTCTCGATGGCTACACCTTC
CDR3 protein: CASSKAVLDGYTF
clone size: .
D gene: .
J gene: TRBJ1-2
V gene: TRBV21-1

CDR3 DNA: TGTGCCAGCAGCCAAATGACAGGGCGCAATCAGCCCCAGCATTTT
CDR3 protein: CASSQMTGRNQPQHF
clone size: .
D gene: TRBD1
J gene: TRBJ1-5
V gene: TRBV7-2

CDR3 DNA: TGCAGTGCTGGGGGACTCAACAATGAGCAGTTCTTC
CDR3 protein: CSAGGLNNEQFF
clone size: .
D gene: .
J gene: TRBJ2-1
V gene: TRBV20-1

CDR3 DNA: TGTGCCAGCTCACCAACTAGCGGGAGCCACGGGGAGCTGTTTTTT
CDR3 protein: CASSPTSGSHGELFF
clone size: .
D gene: TRBD2
J gene: TRBJ2-2
V gene: TRBV18

CDR3 DNA: TGCAGTTCCCCCGAGGGGGAGAGTGGCTACACCTTC
CDR3 protein: CSSPEGESGYTF
clone size: .
D gene: .
J gene: TRBJ1-2
V gene: TRBV20-1

CDR3 DNA: TGCGCCAGCAGCCAAGAGGGAAGAATGGATCAGCCCCAGCATTTT
CDR3 protein: CASSQEGRMDQPQHF
clone size: .
D gene: .
J gene: TRBJ1-5
V gene: TRBV4-3

CDR3 DNA: TGCAGCGTTGAAGATCGGACGGGAAGGGAGACCCAGTACTTC
CDR3 protein: CSVEDRTGRETQYF
clone size: .
D gene: .
J gene: TRBJ2-5
V gene: TRBV29-1

CDR3 DNA: TGTGCCAGCAGCCAAGGGTACAGGGGGCTGACAGATACGCAGTATTTT
CDR3 protein: CASSQGYRGLTDTQYF
clone size: .
D gene: TRBD1
J gene: TRBJ2-3
V gene: TRBV3-1

CDR3 DNA: TGTGCCAGCAGTTACTCCCGGGGTAGCGGGGTCGACGAGCAGTACTTC
CDR3 protein: CASSYSRGSGVDEQYF
clone size: .
D gene: TRBD2
J gene: TRBJ2-7
V gene: TRBV6-5

CDR3 DNA: TGTGCCAGCAGTCTCCAGGGGTCCCCACTCTACGAGCAGTACTTC
CDR3 protein: CASSLQGSPLYEQYF
clone size: .
D gene: .
J gene: TRBJ2-7
V gene: TRBV28

CDR3 DNA: TGTGCCAGCAGCTCTGGGACAGCCCTAGCCAAAAACATTCAGTACTTC
CDR3 protein: CASSSGTALAKNIQYF
clone size: .
D gene: TRBD1
J gene: TRBJ2-4
V gene: TRBV7-9

CDR3 DNA: TGCAGTGCTAGTAGTGGTTACAATGAGCAGTTCTTC
CDR3 protein: CSASSGYNEQFF
clone size: .
D gene: .
J gene: TRBJ2-1
V gene: TRBV20-1

CDR3 DNA: TGTGCCAGCAGCTATACCGGGACAGGGGGCAATGAGCAGTTCTTC
CDR3 protein: CASSYTGTGGNEQFF
clone size: .
D gene: TRBD1
J gene: TRBJ2-1
V gene: TRBV3-1

CDR3 DNA: TGTGCCAGCAGCCCCGGACAGGGCGTAGGGGGCTACACCTTC
CDR3 protein: CASSPGQGVGGYTF
clone size: .
D gene: TRBD1
J gene: TRBJ1-2
V gene: TRBV7-9

CDR3 DNA: TGTGCCAGTACAGACAGAAATAGCAATCAGCCCCAGCATTTT
CDR3 protein: CASTDRNSNQPQHF
clone size: .
D gene: .
J gene: TRBJ1-5
V gene: TRBV19

CDR3 DNA: TGCAGTGCGAATCAGGGGGCTGGGGCCAACGTCCTGACTTTC
CDR3 protein: CSANQGAGANVLTF
clone size: .
D gene: TRBD1
J gene: TRBJ2-6
V gene: TRBV20-1

CDR3 DNA: TGTGCCTGGAGTGTAGGACGGCTGGAGACCCAGTACTTC
CDR3 protein: CAWSVGRLETQYF
clone size: .
D gene: .
J gene: TRBJ2-5
V gene: TRBV30

CDR3 DNA: TGTGCCAGCAGCGAGGCAGGCCGGATTTACAATGAGCAGTTCTTC
CDR3 protein: CASSEAGRIYNEQFF
clone size: .
D gene: .
J gene: TRBJ2-1
V gene: TRBV9

CDR3 DNA: TGTGCCTGGAGTGTACTGCCGGACAGGGCCTTAGGGAACTATGGCTACACCTTC
CDR3 protein: CAWSVLPDRALGNYGYTF
clone size: .
D gene: TRBD1
J gene: TRBJ1-2
V gene: TRBV30

CDR3 DNA: TGTGCCAGCAGTGCCGTGGGGACTATCTACGAGCAGTACTTC
CDR3 protein: CASSAVGTIYEQYF
clone size: .
D gene: TRBD2
J gene: TRBJ2-7
V gene: TRBV3-1

CDR3 DNA: TGCGCCAGCAGCCTCCAGGAAGAAGCCTACGAGCAGTACTTC
CDR3 protein: CASSLQEEAYEQYF
clone size: .
D gene: .
J gene: TRBJ2-7
V gene: TRBV4-1

CDR3 DNA: TGTGCCATCAGTGGCGGGGCTGAAGCTTTCTTT
CDR3 protein: CAISGGAEAFF
clone size: .
D gene: .
J gene: TRBJ1-1
V gene: TRBV10-3

CDR3 DNA: TGTGCCAGCAGGCTAAGCGGGAGTCCCCCTGTGGAGCAGTACTTC
CDR3 protein: CASRLSGSPPVEQYF
clone size: .
D gene: TRBD2
J gene: TRBJ2-7
V gene: TRBV12-3/TRBV12-4

CDR3 DNA: TGTGCCAGTAGTATGGCAGAGACCCAGTACTTC
CDR3 protein: CASSMAETQYF
clone size: .
D gene: .
J gene: TRBJ2-5
V gene: TRBV19

CDR3 DNA: TGCGCCAGCAGCTGGGATTGGCAGCCCTATCAGCCCCAGCATTTT
CDR3 protein: CASSWDWQPYQPQHF
clone size: once
D gene: .
J gene: TRBJ1-5
V gene: TRBV5-1

CDR3 DNA: TGTGCCAGCAGCTTTGGGATAGATACGCAGTATTTT
CDR3 protein: CASSFGIDTQYF
clone size: .
D gene: .
J gene: TRBJ2-3
V gene: TRBV7-2

CDR3 DNA: TGCGCCAGCAGCCAAGTACCTAATTCACCCCTCCACTTT
CDR3 protein: CASSQVPNSPLHF
clone size: .
D gene: .
J gene: TRBJ1-6
V gene: TRBV4-1

CDR3 DNA: TGTGCCAGCAGCCAAGGGCCAGGGGGAACTGGGCAGTACTTC
CDR3 protein: CASSQGPGGTGQYF
clone size: .
D gene: TRBD1
J gene: TRBJ2-7
V gene: TRBV3-1